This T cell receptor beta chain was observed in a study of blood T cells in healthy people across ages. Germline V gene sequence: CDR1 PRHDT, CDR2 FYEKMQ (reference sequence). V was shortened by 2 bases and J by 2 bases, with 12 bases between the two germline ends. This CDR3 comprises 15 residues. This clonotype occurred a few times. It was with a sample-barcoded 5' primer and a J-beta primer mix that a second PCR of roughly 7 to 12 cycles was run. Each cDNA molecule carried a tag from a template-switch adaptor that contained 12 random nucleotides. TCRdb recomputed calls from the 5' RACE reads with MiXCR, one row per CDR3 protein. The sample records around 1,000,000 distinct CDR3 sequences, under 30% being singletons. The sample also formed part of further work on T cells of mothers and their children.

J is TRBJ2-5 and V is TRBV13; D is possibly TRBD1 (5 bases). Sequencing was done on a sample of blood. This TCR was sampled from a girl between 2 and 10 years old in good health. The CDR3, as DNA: TGTGCCAGCAGCTTAAAGGGGTCAGGACAAGAGACCCAGTACTTC. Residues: CASSLKGSGQETQYF.